The TCR beta chain under discussion was sequenced for a study of cytomegalovirus exposure and HLA in healthy donors. About the study: Drawn from HLA-typed donors, 83 million or so unique TCRs were held in an early data release.

This clone was recorded once. No antigen is known for it. The donors were healthy bone marrow donors. The CDR3 covers 15 residues. Germline trimming cut 6 bases from V and 1 base from J; bases unmatched to any gene: 7. Germline V gene sequence: CDR1 LNHNV, CDR2 YYDKDF (reference sequence). Study conclusions and caveats: Later on, analysis showed that most CMV-associated TCR beta chains appeared to be HLA-restricted.

Vbeta (60) and Jbeta (13) primers were used in the PCR. The method was immunoSEQ multiplex PCR; TCRdb's version includes in-frame clones alone and lacks a portion of them. Of under 250,000 clones detected, 75% to 80% appear once; the ten largest clones hold about 1.7%. The specimen was PBMCs. The rearrangement links TRBV15 to TRBJ2-7, with TRBD1 matching over 9 bases. The sequence was obtained from a male donor in good health and CMV-seronegative. CDR3 DNA: TGTGCCACCAGTCCAACAGGGGGCCATTCCTACGAGCAGTACTTC. Protein product: CATSPTGGHSYEQYF.